This TCR beta chain comes out of a study of blood T cell repertoires in COVID-19. The CDR3 is made up of 16 amino acids. Trimming took off 0 bases at V and 2 bases at J, with 11 bases between the two ends. Germline V gives CDR1 SGHAT, CDR2 FQNNGV. Clones were read by immunoSEQ multiplex PCR, and TCRdb kept only the in-frame ones, dropping some. Here the sample spans about 160,000 clones, roughly 82% being singletons. This sequence joins TRBV11-2 and TRBJ1-5, with D tentatively TRBD1 (5 bases). Source material: peripheral blood. The receptor was derived from a human donor with acute or convalescent COVID-19. The donor label of this sample is uncertain. The chain's CDR3 is CASSLDSGQGNQPQHF. CDR3 bases: TGTGCCAGCAGCTTAGATTCAGGACAAGGCAATCAGCCCCAGCATTTT.